Listed here are 26 T cell receptor beta chains from one sample, sequenced in a study of cytomegalovirus exposure and HLA in healthy donors. Amplification used 60 Vbeta primers and 13 Jbeta primers. Sequenced by immunoSEQ multiplex PCR; TCRdb stores in-frame clones only, minus some. This sample has around 140,000 clones; more than 75% occur once, and the top ten carry less than 3%. The sample was PBMCs. Every receptor here comes from a female donor in good health and CMV-seronegative.

V usage is TRBV18 and J usage is TRBJ2-5; 13 nucleotides align to TRBD2. Germline V gene sequence: CDR1 KGHSH, CDR2 LQKENI. V was pared by 6 bases and J by 1 base, with 11 bases of the junction left unmatched. This CDR3 is built from 18 residues. The CDR3 DNA reads as TGTGCCAGCTCTCCTGCACTAGCGGGAGGGAATCCCCAAGAGACCCAGTACTTC. Its translation: CASSPALAGGNPQETQYF. The complete variable domain, with remaining parts taken from reference TRBV18 and TRBJ2-5, reads NAGVMQNPRHLVRRRGQEARLRCSPMKGHSHVYWYRQLPEEGLKFMVYLQKENIIDESGMPKERFSAEFPKEGPSILRIQQVVRGDSAAYFCASSPALAGGNPQETQYFGPGTRLLVL.

This clone showed up just once. The chain uses TRBV28 and TRBJ2-4; 8 bases are shared with TRBD1. This CDR3 is 20 amino acids long. Per the germline V gene, CDR1 is MDHEN and CDR2 is SYDVKM. J was trimmed by 0 bases and V by 5 bases; bases with no gene match: 18. CDR3 sequence (DNA): TGTGCCAGCAGTACTATGGGAGGACAGGGCTCACGATTAGCCAAAAACATTCAGTACTTC. Protein sequence: CASSTMGGQGSRLAKNIQYF.

J is TRBJ2-7 and V is TRBV7-9, with TRBD1 identical over 8 bases. From germline, CDR1 is SEHNR and CDR2 FQNEAQ (reference sequence). The length of the CDR3 is 13 residues. With V trimmed by 3 bases and J by 5 bases, 3 bases remained unmatched. In DNA form, the CDR3 reads TGTGCCAGCAGCTTTGACAGGGGCGACGAGCAGTACTTC. Amino acids: CASSFDRGDEQYF.

The rearrangement links TRBV4-3 to TRBJ1-2; 10 positions match TRBD1. The CDR3 totals 15 residues. Germline-derived CDR1 and CDR2 are LGHNA and YSLEER. Germline trimming cut 2 bases from V and 7 bases from J; bases unmatched to any gene: 7. CDR3 nucleotides: TGCGCCAGCAGCCAATGGGACAGGGGCTTAGTTGGCTACACCTTC. Residues: CASSQWDRGLVGYTF.

The chain is built from TRBV10-3 and TRBJ1-2; D uncertain. Trimming shortened V by 0 bases and J by 3 bases, and 11 bases separated the two germline ends. The CDR3 has 15 amino acids. Germline V gene lookup returns CDR1 ENHRY and CDR2 SYGVKD. The CDR3 reads CAISESGLQDYGYTF. CDR3 nucleotide sequence: TGTGCCATCAGTGAGTCGGGTTTGCAGGACTATGGCTACACCTTC.

This chain links TRBV30 with TRBJ2-3, with 9 positions matching TRBD2. CDR3 size: 13 residues. In germline, CDR1 is GTSNPN, CDR2 SVGIG (reference sequence). The J segment lost 3 bases and the V segment lost 4 bases, leaving 2 bases of the junction unmatched. CDR3 loop: CAWTGLATDTQYF. CDR3 nucleotide sequence: TGTGCCTGGACCGGACTAGCGACAGATACGCAGTATTTT.

This rearrangement joins TRBV6-5 to TRBJ2-1; 12 nucleotides match TRBD2. This CDR3 is 15 amino acids long. The V segment lost 5 bases and the J segment 9 bases; nucleotides outside the gene matches: 8. Germline-derived CDR1 and CDR2 are MNHEY and SVGAGI. CDR3 sequence (DNA): TGTGCCAGCAGTCCCCGACTAGCGGGGGTGGTTGAGCAGTTCTTC. Protein sequence: CASSPRLAGVVEQFF.

This chain links TRBV28 with TRBJ2-7; D possibly corresponds to TRBD1 (5 bases). This CDR3 spans 13 amino acids. Trimming took off 2 bases at V and 4 bases at J, with 9 bases between the two ends. Germline values: CDR1 MDHEN, CDR2 SYDVKM. The CDR3 DNA follows: TGTGCCAGCAGTTTAAGGGGCATGTACGAGCAGTACTTC. Encoded protein: CASSLRGMYEQYF.

The chain has TRBV7-2 and TRBJ2-7; D may be TRBD2 (6 bases). The V end lost 2 bases, the J end lost 5 bases, and 19 bases lay between the germline ends. Germline V lookup: CDR1 SGHTA, CDR2 FQGNSA. CDR3 size: 16 residues. This CDR3 reads CASSLTAWSTGDEQYF. CDR3 coding DNA: TGTGCCAGCAGCTTAACGGCGTGGAGCACGGGAGACGAGCAGTACTTC. The full variable domain, its missing parts supplied by reference TRBV7-2 and TRBJ2-7, is GAGVSQSPSNKVTEKGKDVELRCDPISGHTALYWYRQSLGQGLEFLIYFQGNSAPDKSGLPSDRFSAERTGGSVSTLTIQRTQQEDSAVYLCASSLTAWSTGDEQYFGPGTRLTVT.

The CDR3 sequence: CASSETGRQPQHF. DNA for the CDR3: TGTGCCAGCAGTGAAACAGGGCGTCAGCCCCAGCATTTT. The chain links TRBV6-1 to TRBJ1-5, with D perhaps TRBD1 (6 bases). The length of the CDR3 is 13 residues. Trimming removed 2 bases from V and 6 bases from J, with 8 bases in between. Germline V lookup: CDR1 MNHNS, CDR2 SASEGT.

The chain employs TRBV5-1 and TRBJ2-1; possible D gene TRBD1, 5 bases. CDR3 size: 16 residues. V lost 0 bases and J lost 6, with 16 bases in between. Germline CDR1 and CDR2: SGHRS and YFSETQ. The CDR3 sequence is CASSLERGVITNEQFF. In DNA form, the CDR3 reads TGCGCCAGCAGCTTGGAAAGGGGTGTCATCACCAATGAGCAGTTCTTC.

The genes are TRBV30 and TRBJ2-5; possible D gene TRBD2, 5 bases. Germline V gene data show CDR1 as GTSNPN and CDR2 as SVGIG (reference sequence). This CDR3 region has 12 residues. Trimming pared 1 base from V and 3 bases from J, leaving 6 bases between. CDR3 residues: CAWSEGEETQYF. CDR3 DNA sequence: TGTGCCTGGAGTGAGGGAGAAGAGACCCAGTACTTC.

This clone was detected once. CDR3 DNA: TGTGCCTGGACAGGCGCTTTGAACACTGAAGCTTTCTTT. It yields the protein CAWTGALNTEAFF. This chain connects TRBV30 to TRBJ1-1; D uncertain. CDR3 length: 13 amino acids. Germline CDR1 is GTSNPN and CDR2 is SVGIG (reference sequence). The V end lost 4 bases, the J end lost 0 bases, and 9 bases lay between the germline ends.

The gene calls are TRBV25-1 and TRBJ1-3, with D possibly being TRBD1 (5 bases). Germline CDR1 is MGHDK and CDR2 is SYGVNS. This CDR3 comprises 14 residues. V was cut by 3 bases and J by 0 bases, with 6 bases left in between. The DNA of the CDR3 is TGTGCCAGCAGTGACAGGGCCTCTGGAAACACCATATATTTT. Translation gives CASSDRASGNTIYF.

The chain uses TRBV28 and TRBJ2-1, with no clear D. The CDR3 consists of 12 residues. V was shortened by 5 bases and J by 11 bases, with 13 bases between the two germline ends. Germline V gene data show CDR1 as MDHEN and CDR2 as SYDVKM. DNA of the CDR3: TGTGCCAGCAGTAGGCAACACAGAAAGCAGTTCTTC. Protein product: CASSRQHRKQFF.

The rearrangement joins TRBV7-9 to TRBJ2-7; TRBD1 matches 7 bases. The V segment lost 7 bases and the J segment 3 bases; nucleotides outside the gene matches: 12. The germline V gene encodes CDR1 SEHNR and CDR2 FQNEAQ (reference sequence). The CDR3 has 15 amino acids. The CDR3 reads CASTPLDRRYYEQYF. The CDR3 DNA follows: TGTGCCAGCACCCCATTGGACAGGCGGTACTACGAGCAGTACTTC. Filled out from reference TRBV7-9 and TRBJ2-7, the complete variable domain reads DTGVSQNPRHKITKRGQNVTFRCDPISEHNRLYWYRQTLGQGPEFLTYFQNEAQLEKSRLLSDRFSAERPKGSFSTLEIQRTEQGDSAMYLCASTPLDRRYYEQYFGPGTRLTVT.

This clone was counted only a few times. This chain uses TRBV7-9 with TRBJ1-2; the D gene is possibly TRBD1 (6 bases). The CDR3 extends over 10 amino acids. Germline-derived CDR1 and CDR2 are SEHNR and FQNEAQ (reference sequence). V gave up 10 bases and J gave up 8 bases, with 11 bases separating them. In DNA form, the CDR3 reads TGTGCCACGGCAGGGGAAGGCTACACCTTC. It is translated as CATAGEGYTF.

Details on this clone: The same CDR3 can be traced to other DNA sequences in this sample. This chain joins TRBV28 and TRBJ1-5; the match to TRBD1 covers 7 bases. The CDR3 totals 15 residues. Unmatched junction bases numbered 10, after V lost 6 bases and J lost 5 bases. From germline, CDR1 is MDHEN and CDR2 SYDVKM. The CDR3 coding sequence is TGTGCCAGCAGCGGACGGGACAGAGACCATCAGCCCCAGCATTTT. It yields the protein CASSGRDRDHQPQHF.

V usage is TRBV28 and J usage is TRBJ2-5, with D possibly TRBD2 on 7 matching bases. The CDR3 has 15 residues. From germline, CDR1 is MDHEN and CDR2 SYDVKM. V dropped 4 bases and J dropped 1 base, with 13 bases sitting between them. CDR3 in DNA: TGTGCCAGCAGTTCGTGGGGAGGGGGCCAAGAGACCCAGTACTTC. Translating gives CASSSWGGGQETQYF.

The chain combines TRBV28 with TRBJ1-1; maybe TRBD1 (6 bases). CDR3 length: 12 residues. Per germline, CDR1 MDHEN and CDR2 SYDVKM. V lost 3 bases and J 11 bases, leaving 13 bases between the germline ends. In nucleotides, the CDR3 is TGTGCCAGCAGTTTCGGGGGGAGGGGGGCTTTCTTT. The encoded protein is CASSFGGRGAFF.

This chain uses TRBV19 with TRBJ1-1, with D tentatively TRBD1 (6 bases). The CDR3 totals 16 residues. Germline lookup yields CDR1 LNHDA and CDR2 SQIVND (reference sequence). V shed 3 bases and J shed 0 bases, with 14 bases lying between them. CDR3 sequence reads: CASSIRRTAMNTEAFF. In DNA, the CDR3 is TGTGCCAGTAGTATCCGCCGGACAGCAATGAACACTGAAGCTTTCTTT.

V usage is TRBV30 and J usage is TRBJ2-7; D call uncertain. Per the germline V gene, CDR1 is GTSNPN and CDR2 is SVGIG (reference sequence). The length of the CDR3 is 13 residues. The V end was cut by 0 bases, the J end by 6 bases, with 12 bases between. CDR3 residues: CAWSVSESGEQYF. The CDR3 nucleotides read TGTGCCTGGAGTGTATCCGAGTCCGGCGAGCAGTACTTC.

This clone was counted a single time. The chain combines TRBV7-2 with TRBJ2-2; possibly TRBD2 for D (7 bases). Germline CDR1 reads SGHTA; CDR2 reads FQGNSA. Trimming stripped 5 bases from V and 6 bases from J, with 19 bases between. CDR3 size: 16 residues. CDR3 bases: TGTGCCAGCAGCCCTCTAGGGGGGGCCGTCTCCGGGGAGCTGTTTTTT. It translates to CASSPLGGAVSGELFF.

V is TRBV15 and J is TRBJ2-1, with D maybe TRBD1 (5 bases). CDR3 length equals 13 residues. Trimming stripped 1 base from V and 4 bases from J, with 5 bases between. CDR1 and CDR2 from the germline V gene are LNHNV and YYDKDF (reference sequence). This chain's CDR3 is CATSRAGYNEQFF. In nucleotides, the CDR3 is TGTGCCACCAGCAGAGCAGGGTACAATGAGCAGTTCTTC.

The rearrangement uses TRBV4-1 and TRBJ1-3; no clear D gene. CDR3 length: 13 residues. Germline CDR1 and CDR2: MGHRA and YSYEKL. V lost 2 bases, J lost 5 bases, and 7 bases lay in between. CDR3 in amino acids: CASSQSRRNTIYF. The CDR3 DNA follows: TGCGCCAGCAGCCAATCCCGTCGAAACACCATATATTTT.

The CDR3 bases are TGCGCCAGGCCGGACAGAGGGGACGGGGGGGAGGCTACGCAGTATTTT. Residues: CARPDRGDGGEATQYF. The rearrangement joins TRBV5-1 to TRBJ2-3; TRBD2 matches at 8 bases. Germline-derived CDR1 and CDR2 are SGHRS and YFSETQ. V shed 8 bases, J shed 8 bases, and the junction held 19 bases outside the gene matches. This CDR3 is built from 16 residues.